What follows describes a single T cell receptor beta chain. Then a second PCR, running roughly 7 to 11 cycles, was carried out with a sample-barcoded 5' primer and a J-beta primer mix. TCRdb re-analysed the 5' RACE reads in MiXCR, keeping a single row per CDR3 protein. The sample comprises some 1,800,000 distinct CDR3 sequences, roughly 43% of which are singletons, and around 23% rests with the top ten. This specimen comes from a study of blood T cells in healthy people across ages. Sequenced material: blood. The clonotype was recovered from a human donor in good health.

The CDR3 nucleotides are TGTGCCAGCAGCTTAGATATTTCAAGGCGTGAGCAGTTCTTC. It yields the protein CASSLDISRREQFF. The chain is built from TRBV11-3 and TRBJ2-1; D is uncertain. This CDR3 contains 14 residues. Germline lookup yields CDR1 SGHNT and CDR2 YENEEA. Trimming cost V 0 bases and J 9 bases, with 12 bases left between them.